This TCR beta chain stems from a study of blood T cell repertoires in COVID-19. Sequenced by immunoSEQ multiplex PCR; TCRdb stores in-frame clones only, minus some. The sample includes 200,000 to 300,000 clones, about 88% of them seen just once. Trimming took off 6 bases at V and 5 bases at J, with 10 bases between the two ends. Per germline, CDR1 SGHTA and CDR2 FQGTGA. The CDR3 loop spans 13 amino acids. The sequence was collected from a man aged 60-69 years who had recovered from COVID-19. This chain joins TRBV7-3 and TRBJ2-2; no clear D. Sample: peripheral blood. In nucleotides, the CDR3 is TGTGCCAGCAGTCTCACTTCGACCGGGGAGCTGTTTTTT. Its protein is CASSLTSTGELFF.